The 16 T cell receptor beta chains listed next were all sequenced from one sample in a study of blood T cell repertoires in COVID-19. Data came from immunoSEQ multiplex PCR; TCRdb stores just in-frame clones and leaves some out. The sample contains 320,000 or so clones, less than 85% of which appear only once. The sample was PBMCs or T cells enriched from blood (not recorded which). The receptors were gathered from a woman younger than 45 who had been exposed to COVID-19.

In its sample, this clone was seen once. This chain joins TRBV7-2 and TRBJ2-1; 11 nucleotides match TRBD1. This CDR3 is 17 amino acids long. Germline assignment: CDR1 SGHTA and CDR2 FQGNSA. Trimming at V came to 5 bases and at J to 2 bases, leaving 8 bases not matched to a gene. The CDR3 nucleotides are TGTGCCAGCAGCATGGACAGGGGGCCGGGGGCCTACAATGAGCAGTTCTTC. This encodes CASSMDRGPGAYNEQFF.

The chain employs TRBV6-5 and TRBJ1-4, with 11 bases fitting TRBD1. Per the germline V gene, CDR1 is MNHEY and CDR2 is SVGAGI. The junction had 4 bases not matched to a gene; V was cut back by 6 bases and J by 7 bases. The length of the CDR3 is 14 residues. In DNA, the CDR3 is TGTGCCAGCAGGGACAGGGGGCAGGCTGAAAAACTGTTTTTT. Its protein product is CASRDRGQAEKLFF.

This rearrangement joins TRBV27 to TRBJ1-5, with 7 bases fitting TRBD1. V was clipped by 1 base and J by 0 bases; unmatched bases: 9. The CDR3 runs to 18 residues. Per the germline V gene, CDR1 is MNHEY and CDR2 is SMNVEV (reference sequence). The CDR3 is CASSLFRTGPSSNQPQHF. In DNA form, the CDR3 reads TGTGCCAGCAGTTTATTTCGGACAGGCCCGAGTAGCAATCAGCCCCAGCATTTT.

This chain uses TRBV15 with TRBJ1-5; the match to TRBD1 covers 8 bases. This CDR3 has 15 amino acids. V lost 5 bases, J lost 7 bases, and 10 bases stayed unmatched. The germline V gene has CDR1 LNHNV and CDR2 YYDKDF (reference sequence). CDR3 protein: CATSGGQVSGQPQHF. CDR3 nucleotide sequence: TGTGCCACCAGCGGGGGACAGGTAAGCGGACAGCCCCAGCATTTT.

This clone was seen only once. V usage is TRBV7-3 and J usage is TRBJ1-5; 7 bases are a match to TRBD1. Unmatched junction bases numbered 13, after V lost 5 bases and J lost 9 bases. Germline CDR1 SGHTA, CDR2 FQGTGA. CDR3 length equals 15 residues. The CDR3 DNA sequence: TGTGCCAGCAGCGTGAAAGGACAGGCACGGGGGCCCCAGCATTTT. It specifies CASSVKGQARGPQHF.

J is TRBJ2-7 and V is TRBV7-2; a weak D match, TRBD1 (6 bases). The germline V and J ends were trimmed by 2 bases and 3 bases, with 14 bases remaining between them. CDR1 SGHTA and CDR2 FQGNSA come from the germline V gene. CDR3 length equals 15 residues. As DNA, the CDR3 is TGTGCCAGCAGCTTATCAGTGGGACACCACTACGAGCAGTACTTC. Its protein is CASSLSVGHHYEQYF.

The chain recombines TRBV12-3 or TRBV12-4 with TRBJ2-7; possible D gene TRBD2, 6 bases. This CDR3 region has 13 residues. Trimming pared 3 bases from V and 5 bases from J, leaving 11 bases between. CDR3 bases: TGTGCCAGCAGTTTTAGGAGGGAGAACGAGCAGTACTTC. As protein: CASSFRRENEQYF.

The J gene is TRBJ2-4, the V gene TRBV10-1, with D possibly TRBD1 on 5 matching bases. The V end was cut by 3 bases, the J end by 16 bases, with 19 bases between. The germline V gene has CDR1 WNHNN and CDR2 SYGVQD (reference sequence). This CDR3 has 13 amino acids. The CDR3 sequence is CASSENVLGRLYF. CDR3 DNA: TGCGCCAGCAGTGAAAACGTTCTGGGGCGCCTATACTTC.

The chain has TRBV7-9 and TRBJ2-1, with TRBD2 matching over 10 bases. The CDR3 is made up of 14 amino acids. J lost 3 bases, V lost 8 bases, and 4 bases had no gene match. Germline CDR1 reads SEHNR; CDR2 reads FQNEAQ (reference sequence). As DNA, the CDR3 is TGTGCCAGCCACTCTAGCGGGGGCTACAATGAGCAGTTCTTC. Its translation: CASHSSGGYNEQFF.

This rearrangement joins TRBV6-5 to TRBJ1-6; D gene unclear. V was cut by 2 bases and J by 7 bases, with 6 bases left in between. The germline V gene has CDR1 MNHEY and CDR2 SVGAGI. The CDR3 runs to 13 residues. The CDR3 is CASSYGFNSPLHF. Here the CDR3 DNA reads TGTGCCAGCAGTTACGGCTTCAATTCACCCCTCCACTTT.

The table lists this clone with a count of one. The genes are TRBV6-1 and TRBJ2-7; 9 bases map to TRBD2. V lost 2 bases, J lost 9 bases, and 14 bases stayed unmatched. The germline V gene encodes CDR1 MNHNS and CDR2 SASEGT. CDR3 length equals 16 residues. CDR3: CASSERTSGTSLGQYF. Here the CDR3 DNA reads TGTGCCAGCAGTGAAAGGACATCCGGGACTAGCCTTGGGCAGTACTTC.

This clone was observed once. The CDR3 here is CASSLSSWASGRRNTGELFF. The CDR3 DNA sequence: TGTGCCAGCAGCCTATCCTCCTGGGCTAGCGGGAGGCGGAACACCGGGGAGCTGTTTTTT. V gene TRBV28 combines with J gene TRBJ2-2; the match to TRBD2 covers 11 bases. CDR3 length equals 20 residues. V trimming: 6 bases; J trimming: 1 base; junction bases outside the gene matches: 16. CDR1 is MDHEN, CDR2 SYDVKM, per germline.

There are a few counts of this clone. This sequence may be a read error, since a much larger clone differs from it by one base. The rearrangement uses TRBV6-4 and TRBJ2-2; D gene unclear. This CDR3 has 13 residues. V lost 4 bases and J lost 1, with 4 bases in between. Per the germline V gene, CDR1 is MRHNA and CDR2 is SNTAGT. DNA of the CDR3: TGTGCCAGCAGTGGACAGAACACCGGGGAGCTGTTTTTT. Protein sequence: CASSGQNTGELFF.

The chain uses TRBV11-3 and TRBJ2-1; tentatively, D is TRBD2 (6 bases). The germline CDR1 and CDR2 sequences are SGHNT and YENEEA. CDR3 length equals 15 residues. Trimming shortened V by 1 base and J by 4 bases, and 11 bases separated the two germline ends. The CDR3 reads CASSLAAGKYNEQFF. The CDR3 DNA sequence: TGTGCCAGCAGCTTAGCGGCGGGAAAGTACAATGAGCAGTTCTTC. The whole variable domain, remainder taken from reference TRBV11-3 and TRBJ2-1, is EAGVVQSPRYKIIEKKQPVAFWCNPISGHNTLYWYLQNLGQGPELLIRYENEEAVDDSQLPKDRFSAERLKGVDSTLKIQPAELGDSAVYLCASSLAAGKYNEQFFGPGTRLTVL.

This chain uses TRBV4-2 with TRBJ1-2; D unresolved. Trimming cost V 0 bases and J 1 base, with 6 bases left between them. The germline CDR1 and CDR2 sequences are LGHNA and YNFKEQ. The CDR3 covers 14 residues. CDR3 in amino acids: CASSQELINYGYTF. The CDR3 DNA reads TGTGCCAGCAGCCAAGAACTGATTAACTATGGCTACACCTTC.

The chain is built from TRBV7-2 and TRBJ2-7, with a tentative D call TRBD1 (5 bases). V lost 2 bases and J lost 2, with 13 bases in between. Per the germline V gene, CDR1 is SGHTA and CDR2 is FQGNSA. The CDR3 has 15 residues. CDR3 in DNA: TGTGCCAGCAGCTTAATCGAGACAGATCCCTACGAGCAGTACTTC. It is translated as CASSLIETDPYEQYF.